The next 9 T cell receptor beta chains were all read from a single sample in a study of regulatory T cells in long-lasting Graves disease (dated by TCRdb to the early 2020s). The sample's time point label, decoded: newly diagnosed GD, antithyroid drugs for less than 3 months. For both TCR sequencing and RNA sequencing, RNA was extracted from PBMCs using TRIzol. The library was obtained by multiplex PCR. The run used an Illumina HiSeq 4000. iRepertoire HTBI primers and Arm-PCR amplification of CDR3 regions were used to construct TCR beta libraries. The public reads were reanalyzed by TCRdb: fastp trimming at Q25, MiXCR alignment, in-frame beta chains only. Identical CDR3 protein sequences are pooled into one entry, listed with their most common genes and DNA. The sample contains over 500,000 distinct CDR3 sequences, about 16% of them found a single time. The biggest ten clones account for approximately 20% of the sample.

A further study also used this sample, focusing on T cells in Graves' hyperthyroidism and ophthalmopathy.

The sequencing used peripheral blood mononuclear cells (PBMCs), collected at new diagnosis, from a patient treated with antithyroid drugs. Receptors originate from a woman aged 25 to 39 with Graves disease. Donor details come from another sample of the same person, matched by shared clones.

The chain employs TRBV9 and TRBJ1-1, with a possible D match to TRBD1 (6 bases). Germline V gives CDR1 SGDLS, CDR2 YYNGEE. The CDR3 sequence is 16 residues long. The V end lost 0 bases, the J end lost 0 bases, and 12 bases lay between the germline ends. The CDR3 reads CASSVDTGRMNTEAFF. CDR3 coding DNA: TGTGCCAGCAGCGTAGATACAGGGAGGATGAACACTGAAGCTTTCTTT.

The chain uses TRBV5-6 and TRBJ2-7; D may be TRBD1 (6 bases). This CDR3 is 14 amino acids long. V gave up 1 base and J gave up 6 bases, with 14 bases separating them. The germline V gene encodes CDR1 SGHDT and CDR2 YYEEEE. The DNA for the CDR3 is TGTGCCAGCAGCTTGACCAGGACAGTGCCCGAGCAGTACTTC. Translated: CASSLTRTVPEQYF.

This clonotype was observed many times. The chain uses TRBV28 and TRBJ2-1; possibly TRBD1 for D (6 bases). V was shortened by 6 bases and J by 12 bases, with 21 bases between the two germline ends. Germline V gene lookup returns CDR1 MDHEN and CDR2 SYDVKM. The CDR3 sequence is 14 residues long. This chain's CDR3 is CASRSPGAIAAQFF. The CDR3 bases are TGTGCCAGCAGATCCCCAGGGGCGATAGCTGCGCAGTTCTTC.

The chain's CDR3 is CASSQADRAGSPLHF. CDR3 in DNA: TGCGCCAGCAGCCAAGCAGACAGGGCTGGTTCACCCCTCCACTTT. This chain links TRBV4-1 with TRBJ1-6; 7 nucleotides match TRBD1. The germline CDR1 and CDR2 sequences are MGHRA and YSYEKL. There are 15 residues in the CDR3. Trimming removed 1 base from V and 9 bases from J; junction bases left unmatched: 6.

This clonotype came up many times. V is TRBV29-1 and J is TRBJ1-2; possible D gene TRBD1, 5 bases. The CDR3 consists of 13 residues. The germline V gene encodes CDR1 SQVTM and CDR2 ANQGSEA. The V and J ends lost 1 base and 10 bases respectively, with 16 bases between them. The CDR3 reads CSVEGAGHPAYTF. Written as DNA, the CDR3 is TGCAGCGTTGAAGGGGCAGGGCATCCAGCCTACACCTTC.

The DNA of the CDR3 is TGTGCCAGCAGCTTAGTGGGATGGGTTGGGCAGTTCTTC. Amino acid sequence: CASSLVGWVGQFF. The J gene is TRBJ2-1, the V gene TRBV11-1; D is unclear. Germline CDR1 reads SGHAT; CDR2 reads FQDESV (reference sequence). Between the trimmed V and J ends, which lost 1 base and 12 bases, there was a span of 13 bases. The CDR3 sequence is 13 residues long.

At least ten counts were recorded for this clonotype. The chain uses TRBV12-3 or TRBV12-4 and TRBJ1-5, with TRBD1 as a possible D gene (5 bases). Trimming removed 5 bases from V and 7 bases from J, with 15 bases in between. CDR3 size: 14 residues. In nucleotides, the CDR3 is TGTGCCAGCAGTACCAGACCAGGGAACCAGCCCCAGCATTTT. Protein sequence: CASSTRPGNQPQHF.

This clonotype was recorded many times. V is TRBV7-9 and J is TRBJ2-2, with 8 bases lining up with TRBD2. The V segment lost 5 bases and the J segment 0 bases; nucleotides outside the gene matches: 5. This CDR3 contains 16 residues. The germline gives CDR1 SEHNR, CDR2 FQNEAQ (reference sequence). This CDR3 reads CASSPRGLANTGELFF. CDR3 sequence (DNA): TGTGCCAGCAGCCCTAGGGGACTAGCGAACACCGGGGAGCTGTTTTTT.

Comment on this clonotype: The junction differs from germline at one of its ends, possibly a read error. V gene TRBV6-2 or TRBV6-3 combines with J gene TRBJ2-1; weak D call: TRBD1 (7 bases). From germline, CDR1 is MNHEY and CDR2 SVGEGT. The CDR3 has 13 amino acids. CDR3 nucleotides: TGTGCCAGCACCCGATCAGGGGGGCGCTGGGCGGTCTTC. Protein product: CASTRSGGRWAVF.